Sequencing of this T cell receptor beta chain was carried out in a study of immune evolution from preneoplasia to lung adenocarcinoma. This table comes from immunoSEQ multiplex PCR, and its TCRdb copy is limited to in-frame clones, with some not included. The data show about 6,500 clones, more than 75% seen once. Study-level results: Top clone share appeared to fall from AAH through AIS, MIA, adenocarcinoma. Later-stage lesions seemingly showed higher T cell density and diversity than normal lung.

Between the mid-2010s and the late 2010s, patients underwent resection in Japan or China. Histologic diagnosis was independently verified by two lung pathologists. The sample holds one count of this clone. Its antigen remains unidentified. This CDR3 is built from 15 residues. J was trimmed by 3 bases and V by 6 bases; bases with no gene match: 5. Germline V gives CDR1 SQVTM, CDR2 ANQGSEA. The receptor's source is a donor at least 70 years old with lung adenocarcinoma. The J gene is TRBJ2-1, the V gene TRBV29-1; 13 bases are shared with TRBD2. Material: FFPE lung adenocarcinoma in situ tissue. This CDR3 is CSVDWTSGSYNEQFF. The CDR3 bases are TGCAGCGTCGATTGGACTAGCGGGAGCTACAATGAGCAGTTCTTC.